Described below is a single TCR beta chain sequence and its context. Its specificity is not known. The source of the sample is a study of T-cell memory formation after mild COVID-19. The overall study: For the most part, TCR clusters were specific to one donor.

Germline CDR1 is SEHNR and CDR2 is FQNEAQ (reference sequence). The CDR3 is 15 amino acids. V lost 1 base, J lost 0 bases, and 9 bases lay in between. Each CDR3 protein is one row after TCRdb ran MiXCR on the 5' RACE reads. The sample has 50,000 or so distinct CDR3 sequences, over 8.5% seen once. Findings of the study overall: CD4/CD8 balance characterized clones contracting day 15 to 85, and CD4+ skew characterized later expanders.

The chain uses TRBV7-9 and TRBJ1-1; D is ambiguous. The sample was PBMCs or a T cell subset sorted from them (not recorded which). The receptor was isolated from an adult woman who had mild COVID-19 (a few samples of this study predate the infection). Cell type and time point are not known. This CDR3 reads CASSLGSVVNTEAFF. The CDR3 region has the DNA TGTGCCAGCAGCTTAGGCTCGGTGGTGAACACTGAAGCTTTCTTT.